The following is a TCR beta chain sequence with its context. Per the authors' pipeline: Amplifying reference gene primers gave estimates of nucleated cell counts. Method: immunoSEQ multiplex PCR; TCRdb's copy keeps in-frame clones and lacks some. That table is the source of V, J and clone size, and D and trimming were worked out from the DNA. Among around 100,000 clones listed, 91% were seen once. The data were obtained in a study of blood T cell repertoires in COVID-19. In the study overall: Samples taken during acute and convalescent COVID-19 were collected in the United States, Italy and Spain.

The CDR3 is 16 amino acids. The germline V gene has CDR1 SGDLS and CDR2 YYNGEE. The ends were cut back, 4 bases at V and 0 bases at J, with 14 bases in the middle. The sequencing sample was made of peripheral blood. This chain joins TRBV9 and TRBJ2-1; D uncertain. This TCR was recovered from a man younger than 30 with acute or convalescent COVID-19. CDR3 coding DNA: TGTGCCAGCAGCCGAATGGGCCAAAGCTCCTACAATGAGCAGTTCTTC. As protein: CASSRMGQSSYNEQFF. The full variable domain, its missing parts supplied by reference TRBV9 and TRBJ2-1, is DSGVTQTPKHLITATGQRVTLRCSPRSGDLSVYWYQQSLDQGLQFLIQYYNGEERAKGNILERFSAQQFPDLHSELNLSSLELGDSALYFCASSRMGQSSYNEQFFGPGTRLTVL.